Listed here are 10 T cell receptor beta chains from one sample, sequenced in a study of blood T cell repertoires in COVID-19. Using immunoSEQ multiplex PCR, the repertoire was profiled, and TCRdb retains in-frame clones only, with some absent. The sample shows over 200,000 clones, 83% of them seen only once. The specimen sequenced was peripheral blood. The receptors originated from a young woman with COVID-19, enrolled during active disease.

This clone has a handful of counts. This sample also contains other DNA sequences that code for the same CDR3. The J gene is TRBJ2-7, the V gene TRBV15; a possible D gene is TRBD2 (5 bases). Germline V lookup: CDR1 LNHNV, CDR2 YYDKDF (reference sequence). This CDR3 has 11 residues. The V gene lost 8 bases and the J gene lost 3 bases, with 8 bases spanning the gap. For the CDR3, the DNA is TGTGCCACCTCCAGCGGCTACGAGCAGTACTTC. It specifies CATSSGYEQYF.

The V gene is TRBV18, the J gene TRBJ1-5; possibly TRBD1 for D (5 bases). Germline V gene lookup returns CDR1 KGHSH and CDR2 LQKENI. The CDR3 contains 14 residues. V was trimmed by 4 bases and J by 0 bases, leaving 7 bases between them. The CDR3 sequence is CASSLDNSNQPQHF. The CDR3 DNA sequence: TGTGCCAGCTCACTGGACAATAGCAATCAGCCCCAGCATTTT.

CDR3 residues: CASSYPQGATYTGELFF. The CDR3 bases are TGTGCCAGCAGTTACCCGCAGGGGGCAACATACACCGGGGAGCTGTTTTTT. The rearrangement uses TRBV6-2 or TRBV6-3 and TRBJ2-2, with 8 bases that match TRBD1. CDR1 and CDR2 (germline): MNHEY, SVGEGT. This CDR3 is 17 amino acids long. V shed 2 bases and J 3 bases; nucleotides not matched to a gene: 8.

V gene TRBV20-1 combines with J gene TRBJ2-1, with D perhaps TRBD2 (5 bases). The germline V gene has CDR1 DFQATT and CDR2 SNEGSKA (reference sequence). The CDR3 is 11 residues long. Trimming removed 6 bases at V and 6 bases at J, with 9 bases between. CDR3 nucleotides: TGCAGTGCAGGAGGATCCAATGAGCAGTTCTTC. It yields the protein CSAGGSNEQFF.

This clone has only a few counts. The chain employs TRBV7-2 and TRBJ1-2; D gene uncertain. Trimming removed 6 bases from V and 4 bases from J, with 6 bases in between. Germline lookup yields CDR1 SGHTA and CDR2 FQGNSA. The length of the CDR3 is 11 residues. In nucleotides, the CDR3 is TGTGCCAGCAGGAACGGCTATGGCTACACCTTC. Amino acid sequence: CASRNGYGYTF.

This clone has a handful of counts. CDR3 protein: CASSPGLAVPYEQYF. Here the CDR3 DNA reads TGCGCCAGCAGCCCAGGACTAGCGGTCCCCTACGAGCAGTACTTC. This chain connects TRBV5-1 to TRBJ2-7; TRBD2 agrees at 10 bases. The CDR3 covers 15 residues. Trimming took 4 bases from V and 2 from J; bases not matched to a gene: 6. CDR1 is SGHRS, CDR2 YFSETQ, per germline.

The chain carries TRBV7-8 and TRBJ1-1; TRBD1 aligns across 9 bases. CDR1 and CDR2 from the germline V gene are SGHVS and FQNEAQ. CDR3 length: 16 amino acids. V lost 3 bases and J lost 4; bases outside the gene matches: 9. The CDR3 region is CASSLAQGAMSTEAFF. DNA for the CDR3: TGTGCCAGCAGCTTGGCACAGGGGGCTATGAGCACTGAAGCTTTCTTT.

J is TRBJ2-2 and V is TRBV6-5; a possible D gene is TRBD1 (6 bases). V was cut by 1 base and J by 7 bases, with 13 bases left in between. The germline CDR1 and CDR2 sequences are MNHEY and SVGAGI. The CDR3 consists of 15 residues. The CDR3 loop is CASSYLQGPGGELFF. Here the CDR3 DNA reads TGTGCCAGCAGTTACTTACAGGGTCCGGGCGGGGAGCTGTTTTTT.

The chain uses TRBV7-2 and TRBJ2-3, with TRBD2 matching over 10 bases. The CDR3 loop spans 17 amino acids. Germline CDR1 and CDR2: SGHTA and FQGNSA. With 0 bases clipped from V and 3 bases from J, the junction kept 6 bases outside the gene matches. CDR3 sequence: CASSLASSGRGTDTQYF. CDR3 in DNA: TGTGCCAGCAGCTTAGCGTCTAGCGGGAGAGGTACAGATACGCAGTATTTT.

This clone was counted a few times. This chain connects TRBV3-1 (or the pseudogene TRBV3-2) to TRBJ1-2; a possible D gene is TRBD1 (6 bases). The CDR3 has 17 residues. CDR1 and CDR2 (germline): LGHDT, YNNKEL (reference sequence). Trimming shortened V by 3 bases and J by 3 bases, and 20 bases separated the two germline ends. In DNA, the CDR3 is TGTGCCAGCAGCCACACGACCACAGGGCTATCTCACTATGGCTACACCTTC. Amino acid sequence: CASSHTTTGLSHYGYTF.